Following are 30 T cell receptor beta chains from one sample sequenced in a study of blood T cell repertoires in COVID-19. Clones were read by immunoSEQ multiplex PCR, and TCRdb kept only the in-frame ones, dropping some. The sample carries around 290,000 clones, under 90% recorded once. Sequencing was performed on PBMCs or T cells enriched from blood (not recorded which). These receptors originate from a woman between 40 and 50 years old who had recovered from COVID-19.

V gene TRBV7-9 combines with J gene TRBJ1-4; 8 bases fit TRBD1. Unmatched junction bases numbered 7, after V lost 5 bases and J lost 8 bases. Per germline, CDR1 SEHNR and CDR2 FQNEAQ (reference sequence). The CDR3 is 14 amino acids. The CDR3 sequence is CASSPGQGREKLFF. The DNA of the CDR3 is TGTGCCAGCAGCCCCGGACAGGGCCGGGAAAAACTGTTTTTT.

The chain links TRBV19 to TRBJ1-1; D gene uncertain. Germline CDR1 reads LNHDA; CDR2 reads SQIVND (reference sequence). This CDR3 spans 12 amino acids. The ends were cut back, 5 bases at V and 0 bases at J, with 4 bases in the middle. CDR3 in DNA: TGTGCCAGTAGTTTCTTGAACACTGAAGCTTTCTTT. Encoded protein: CASSFLNTEAFF.

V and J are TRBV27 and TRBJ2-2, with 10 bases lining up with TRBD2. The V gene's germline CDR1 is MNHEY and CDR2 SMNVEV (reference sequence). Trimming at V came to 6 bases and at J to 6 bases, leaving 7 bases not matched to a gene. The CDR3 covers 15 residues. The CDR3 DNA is TGTGCCAGCAGGACCGGGACTAGCGATTCCGGGGAGCTGTTTTTT. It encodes CASRTGTSDSGELFF.

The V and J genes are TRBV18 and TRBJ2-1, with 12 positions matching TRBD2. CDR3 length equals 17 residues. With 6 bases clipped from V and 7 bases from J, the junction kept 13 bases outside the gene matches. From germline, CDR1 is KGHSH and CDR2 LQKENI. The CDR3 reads CASSSRLAGGGGNEQFF. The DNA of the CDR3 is TGTGCCAGCTCCTCCCGGCTAGCGGGAGGGGGTGGAAATGAGCAGTTCTTC.

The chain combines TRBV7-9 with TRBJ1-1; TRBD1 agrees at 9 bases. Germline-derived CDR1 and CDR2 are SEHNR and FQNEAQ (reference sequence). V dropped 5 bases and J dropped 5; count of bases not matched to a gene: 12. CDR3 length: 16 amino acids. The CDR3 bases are TGTGCCAGCAGCGATTCTCACAGGGGGCTTATTACTGAAGCTTTCTTT. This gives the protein CASSDSHRGLITEAFF.

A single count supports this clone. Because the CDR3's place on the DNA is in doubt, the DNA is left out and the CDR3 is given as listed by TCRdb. CDR3: CASTSGGRSYNEQFF. This chain uses TRBV19 with TRBJ2-1; no DNA check was done on the table's D call, TRBD2. The CDR3 contains 15 residues when both ends are counted. Germline-derived CDR1 and CDR2 are LNHDA and SQIVND (reference sequence).

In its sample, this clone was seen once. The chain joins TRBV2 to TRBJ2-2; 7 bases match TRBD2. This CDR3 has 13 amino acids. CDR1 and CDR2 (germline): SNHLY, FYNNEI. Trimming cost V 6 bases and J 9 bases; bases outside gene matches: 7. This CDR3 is CASRVLSGRELFF. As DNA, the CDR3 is TGTGCCAGCAGGGTCCTTAGCGGGCGGGAGCTGTTTTTT.

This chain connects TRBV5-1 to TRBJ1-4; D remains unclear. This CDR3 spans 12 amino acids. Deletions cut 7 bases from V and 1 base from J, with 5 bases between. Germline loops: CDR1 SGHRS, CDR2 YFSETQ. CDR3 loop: CASGLTNEKLFF. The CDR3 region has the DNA TGCGCCAGCGGGCTAACTAATGAAAAACTGTTTTTT.

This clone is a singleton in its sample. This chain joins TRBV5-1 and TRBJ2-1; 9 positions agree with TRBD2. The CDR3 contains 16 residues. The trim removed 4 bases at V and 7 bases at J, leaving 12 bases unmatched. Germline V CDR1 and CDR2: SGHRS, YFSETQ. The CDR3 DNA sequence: TGCGCCAGCAGCGACCCTAGCGGGGAGGGGGTAAATGAGCAGTTCTTC. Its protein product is CASSDPSGEGVNEQFF.

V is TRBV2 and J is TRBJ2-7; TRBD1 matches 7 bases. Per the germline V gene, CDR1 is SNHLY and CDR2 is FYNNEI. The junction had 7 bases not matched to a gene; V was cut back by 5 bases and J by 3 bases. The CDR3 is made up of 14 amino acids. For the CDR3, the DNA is TGTGCCAGCAGTTTCGGGACAGACTACTACGAGCAGTACTTC. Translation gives CASSFGTDYYEQYF.

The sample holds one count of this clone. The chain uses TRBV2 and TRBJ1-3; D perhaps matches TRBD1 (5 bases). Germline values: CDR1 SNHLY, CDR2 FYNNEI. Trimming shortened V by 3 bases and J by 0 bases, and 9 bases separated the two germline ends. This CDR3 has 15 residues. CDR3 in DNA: TGTGCCAGCAGTGACAGGGCCGTCTCTGGAAACACCATATATTTT. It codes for CASSDRAVSGNTIYF. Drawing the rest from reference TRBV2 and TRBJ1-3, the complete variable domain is EPEVTQTPSHQVTQMGQEVILRCVPISNHLYFYWYRQILGQKVEFLVSFYNNEISEKSEIFDDQFSVERPDGSNFTLKIRSTKLEDSAMYFCASSDRAVSGNTIYFGEGSWLTVV.

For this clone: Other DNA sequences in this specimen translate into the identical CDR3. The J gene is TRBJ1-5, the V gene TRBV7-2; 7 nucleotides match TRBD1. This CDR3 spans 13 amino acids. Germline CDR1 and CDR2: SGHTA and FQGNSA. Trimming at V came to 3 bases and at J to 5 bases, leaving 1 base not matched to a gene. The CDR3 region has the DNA TGTGCCAGCAGCTTCGACAGGGATCAGCCCCAGCATTTT. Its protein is CASSFDRDQPQHF.

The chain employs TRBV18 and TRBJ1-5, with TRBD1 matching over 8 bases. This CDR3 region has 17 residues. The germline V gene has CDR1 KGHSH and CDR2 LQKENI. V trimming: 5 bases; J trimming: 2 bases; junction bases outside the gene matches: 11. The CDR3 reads CASSSGQGQWGNQPQHF. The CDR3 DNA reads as TGTGCCAGCTCATCAGGACAGGGCCAGTGGGGCAATCAGCCCCAGCATTTT.

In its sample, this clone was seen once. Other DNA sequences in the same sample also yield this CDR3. CDR3 sequence (DNA): TGTGCCAGCAGACGACAAACGAACACTGAAGCTTTCTTT. Translation gives CASRRQTNTEAFF. This chain uses TRBV6-5 with TRBJ1-1; D ambiguous. V was pared by 6 bases and J by 1 base, with 9 bases between. Germline-derived CDR1 and CDR2 are MNHEY and SVGAGI. The length of the CDR3 is 13 residues.

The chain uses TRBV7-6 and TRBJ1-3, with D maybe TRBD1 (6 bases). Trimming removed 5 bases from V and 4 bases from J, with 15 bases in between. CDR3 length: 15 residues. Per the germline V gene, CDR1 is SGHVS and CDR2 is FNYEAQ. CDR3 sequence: CASSLEQGGGNTIYF. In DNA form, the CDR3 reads TGTGCCAGCAGCCTTGAGCAAGGGGGAGGAAACACCATATATTTT. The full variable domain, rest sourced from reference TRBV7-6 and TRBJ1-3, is GAGVSQSPRYKVTKRGQDVALRCDPISGHVSLYWYRQALGQGPEFLTYFNYEAQQDKSGLPNDRFSAERPEGSISTLTIQRTEQRDSAMYRCASSLEQGGGNTIYFGEGSWLTVV.

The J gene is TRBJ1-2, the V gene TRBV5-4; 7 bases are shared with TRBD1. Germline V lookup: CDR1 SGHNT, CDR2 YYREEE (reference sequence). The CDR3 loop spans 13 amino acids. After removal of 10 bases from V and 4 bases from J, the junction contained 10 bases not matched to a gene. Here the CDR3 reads CACWTGGAYGYTF. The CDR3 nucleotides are TGTGCCTGCTGGACAGGCGGGGCCTATGGCTACACCTTC.

The CDR3 DNA reads as TGTGCCAGCAGTTACTCGGGAGGGGCTGAAGGCTACACCTTC. It encodes CASSYSGGAEGYTF. The V gene is TRBV6-5, the J gene TRBJ1-2, with D possibly TRBD1 on 5 matching bases. This CDR3 contains 14 residues. V lost 0 bases to trimming and J lost 8 bases, with 13 bases between them. Per germline, CDR1 MNHEY and CDR2 SVGAGI.

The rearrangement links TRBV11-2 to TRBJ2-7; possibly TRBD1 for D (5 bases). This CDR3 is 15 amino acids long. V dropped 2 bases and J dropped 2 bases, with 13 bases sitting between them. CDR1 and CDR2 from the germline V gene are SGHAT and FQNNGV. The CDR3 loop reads CASSLSTGVTYEQYF. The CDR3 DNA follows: TGTGCCAGCAGCTTAAGTACAGGTGTAACCTACGAGCAGTACTTC.

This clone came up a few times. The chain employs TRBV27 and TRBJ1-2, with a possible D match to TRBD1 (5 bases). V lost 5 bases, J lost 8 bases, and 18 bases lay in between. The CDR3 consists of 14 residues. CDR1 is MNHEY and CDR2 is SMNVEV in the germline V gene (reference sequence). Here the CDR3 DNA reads TGTGCCAGCAGTCCCATCGACGTGGGGGGGGGCTACACCTTC. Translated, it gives CASSPIDVGGGYTF.

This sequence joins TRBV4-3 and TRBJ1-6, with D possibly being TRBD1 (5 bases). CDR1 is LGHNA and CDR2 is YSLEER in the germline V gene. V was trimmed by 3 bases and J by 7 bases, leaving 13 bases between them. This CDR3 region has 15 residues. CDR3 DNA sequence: TGCGCCAGCAGCCAGCGAGACGCAGGGAATTCACCCCTCCACTTT. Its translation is CASSQRDAGNSPLHF.

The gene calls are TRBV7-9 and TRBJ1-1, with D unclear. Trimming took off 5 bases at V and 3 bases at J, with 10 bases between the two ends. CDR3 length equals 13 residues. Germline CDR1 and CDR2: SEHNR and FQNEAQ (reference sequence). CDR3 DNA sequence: TGTGCCAGCAGCCCCAGACGGGACACTGAAGCTTTCTTT. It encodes CASSPRRDTEAFF. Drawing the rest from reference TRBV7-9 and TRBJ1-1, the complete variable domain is DTGVSQNPRHKITKRGQNVTFRCDPISEHNRLYWYRQTLGQGPEFLTYFQNEAQLEKSRLLSDRFSAERPKGSFSTLEIQRTEQGDSAMYLCASSPRRDTEAFFGQGTRLTVV.

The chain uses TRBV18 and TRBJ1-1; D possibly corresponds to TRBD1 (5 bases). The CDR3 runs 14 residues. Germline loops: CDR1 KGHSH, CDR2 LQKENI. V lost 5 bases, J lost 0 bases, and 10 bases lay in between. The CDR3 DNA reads TGTGCCAGCTCAAGGGGATCAGTGAACACTGAAGCTTTCTTT. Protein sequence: CASSRGSVNTEAFF.

The CDR3 loop is CASSFRQGRDTEAFF. The DNA of the CDR3 is TGTGCCAGCAGCTTTCGACAGGGGAGGGACACTGAAGCTTTCTTT. The chain links TRBV11-2 to TRBJ1-1; 8 bases are a match to TRBD1. V lost 3 bases, J lost 3 bases, and 6 bases stayed unmatched. Germline V lookup: CDR1 SGHAT, CDR2 FQNNGV. The CDR3 runs 15 residues.

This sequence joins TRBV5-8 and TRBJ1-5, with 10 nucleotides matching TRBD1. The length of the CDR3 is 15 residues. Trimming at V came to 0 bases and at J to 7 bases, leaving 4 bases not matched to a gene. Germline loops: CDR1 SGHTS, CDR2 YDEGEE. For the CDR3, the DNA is TGTGCCAGCAGCTTGGCCGGGACAGGGGACCAGCCCCAGCATTTT. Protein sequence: CASSLAGTGDQPQHF.

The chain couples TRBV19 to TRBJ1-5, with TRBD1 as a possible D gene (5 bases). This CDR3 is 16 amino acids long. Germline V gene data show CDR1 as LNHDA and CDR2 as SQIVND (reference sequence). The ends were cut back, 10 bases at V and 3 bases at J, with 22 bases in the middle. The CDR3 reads CATQWGKKGNNQPQHF. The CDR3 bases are TGTGCCACCCAATGGGGAAAGAAGGGGAACAATCAGCCCCAGCATTTT.

The CDR3 coding sequence is TGCAGCACCTCCGGGACAGGGAATGGCTACACCTTC. This translates into CSTSGTGNGYTF. The chain joins TRBV29-1 to TRBJ1-2; TRBD1 matches at 9 bases. J gave up 6 bases and V 8 bases, and 7 bases lay outside the gene matches. The CDR3 is 12 residues long. Per germline, CDR1 SQVTM and CDR2 ANQGSEA.

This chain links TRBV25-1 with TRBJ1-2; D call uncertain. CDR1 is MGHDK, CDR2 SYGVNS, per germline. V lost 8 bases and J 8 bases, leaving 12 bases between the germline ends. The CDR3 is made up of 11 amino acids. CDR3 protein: CASGRGRGYTF. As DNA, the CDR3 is TGTGCCAGCGGTCGTGGGCGCGGCTACACCTTC.

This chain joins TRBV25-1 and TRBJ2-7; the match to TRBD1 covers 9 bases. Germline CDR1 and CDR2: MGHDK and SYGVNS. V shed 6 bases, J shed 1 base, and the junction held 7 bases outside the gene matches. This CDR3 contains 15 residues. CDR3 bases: TGTGCCAGCAGGCCTACAGGGGGCCTTTCCTACGAGCAGTACTTC. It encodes CASRPTGGLSYEQYF.

The CDR3 bases are TGCGCCAGCAGCCCTTTTACAGGGGAATCCGGGGGCTACACCTTC. It translates to CASSPFTGESGGYTF. V usage is TRBV5-1 and J usage is TRBJ1-2, with TRBD1 matching 7 bases. The germline V gene encodes CDR1 SGHRS and CDR2 YFSETQ. The CDR3 consists of 15 residues. V lost 4 bases and J lost 8; bases outside the gene matches: 14.

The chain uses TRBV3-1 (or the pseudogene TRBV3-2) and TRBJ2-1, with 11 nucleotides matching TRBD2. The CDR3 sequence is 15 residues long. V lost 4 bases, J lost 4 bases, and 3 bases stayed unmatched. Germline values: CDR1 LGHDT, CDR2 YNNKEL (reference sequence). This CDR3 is CASSLLAGGYNEQFF. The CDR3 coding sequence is TGTGCCAGCAGCCTGTTAGCGGGGGGGTACAATGAGCAGTTCTTC.